The 17 T cell receptor beta chains below come from one sample, sequenced in a study of T cell responses to AZD1222 COVID-19 vaccine. Data came from immunoSEQ multiplex PCR; TCRdb stores just in-frame clones and leaves some out. The table records 180,000 or so clones, approximately 91% of them present only once. This specimen was peripheral blood, taken 28 days after the second AZD1222 dose. These receptor sequences come from an adult who received the AZD1222 COVID-19 vaccine.

The chain combines TRBV7-2 with TRBJ1-2; D may be TRBD1 (5 bases). The CDR3 sequence is 13 residues long. V dropped 1 base and J dropped 8 bases, with 11 bases sitting between them. Germline V gene sequence: CDR1 SGHTA, CDR2 FQGNSA. The CDR3 nucleotides are TGTGCCAGCAGCTTAGAGTTCAGGGTCGGCTACACCTTC. This encodes CASSLEFRVGYTF.

This rearrangement joins TRBV19 to TRBJ1-5; TRBD1 matches 8 bases. Trimming cost V 3 bases and J 0 bases; bases outside gene matches: 7. This CDR3 is built from 17 residues. The germline V gene has CDR1 LNHDA and CDR2 SQIVND (reference sequence). The CDR3 bases are TGTGCCAGTAGTATCTCCAGGGGGCCCAATAGCAATCAGCCCCAGCATTTT. Encoded protein: CASSISRGPNSNQPQHF.

V and J are TRBV27 and TRBJ2-3; TRBD2 matches at 15 bases. Trimming cost V 1 base and J 0 bases; bases outside gene matches: 8. CDR3 size: 20 residues. Germline V gene sequence: CDR1 MNHEY, CDR2 SMNVEV (reference sequence). CDR3 residues: CASSLWRTSGGASSTDTQYF. The CDR3, as DNA: TGTGCCAGCAGTTTATGGCGGACTAGCGGGGGGGCATCGAGCACAGATACGCAGTATTTT.

This clone was detected only a few times. The rearrangement links TRBV10-3 to TRBJ1-5; D not certain. The V gene lost 4 bases and the J gene lost 3 bases, with 4 bases spanning the gap. CDR3 length equals 12 residues. Germline V gene lookup returns CDR1 ENHRY and CDR2 SYGVKD. CDR3 region: CAISGFNQPQHF. The CDR3 DNA reads TGTGCCATCAGTGGGTTCAATCAGCCCCAGCATTTT.

This chain joins TRBV6-5 and TRBJ1-5; D is unresolved. V gave up 5 bases and J gave up 3 bases, with 11 bases separating them. The CDR3 is 14 amino acids. Per germline, CDR1 MNHEY and CDR2 SVGAGI. CDR3 protein: CASSRGMNNQPQHF. The CDR3 DNA follows: TGTGCCAGCAGTCGGGGAATGAACAATCAGCCCCAGCATTTT.

The CDR3 spells CASSREGGSAQPQHF. CDR3 sequence (DNA): TGTGCCAGCAGCCGGGAGGGGGGGTCTGCTCAGCCCCAGCATTTT. The chain uses TRBV7-6 and TRBJ1-5; a possible D gene is TRBD1 (6 bases). The CDR3 runs to 15 residues. CDR1 SGHVS and CDR2 FNYEAQ come from the germline V gene. With 5 bases removed from V and 6 bases from J, the gap between germline ends came to 17 bases.

The chain links TRBV2 to TRBJ2-5; D is unresolved. V lost 7 bases to trimming and J lost 7 bases, with 10 bases between them. CDR3 length: 11 amino acids. Germline V gives CDR1 SNHLY, CDR2 FYNNEI. The CDR3 reads CASTPRGTQYF. CDR3 nucleotide sequence: TGTGCCAGCACCCCGCGCGGGACCCAGTACTTC. The full variable domain, its missing parts supplied by reference TRBV2 and TRBJ2-5, is EPEVTQTPSHQVTQMGQEVILRCVPISNHLYFYWYRQILGQKVEFLVSFYNNEISEKSEIFDDQFSVERPDGSNFTLKIRSTKLEDSAMYFCASTPRGTQYFGPGTRLLVL.

This clone was found once. V gene TRBV4-1 combines with J gene TRBJ1-6; 9 bases line up with TRBD1. After removal of 3 bases from V and 5 bases from J, the junction contained 8 bases not matched to a gene. The CDR3 consists of 17 residues. CDR1 and CDR2 from the germline V gene are MGHRA and YSYEKL. CDR3 sequence reads: CASSQPTGGDHNSPLHF. CDR3 nucleotide sequence: TGCGCCAGCAGCCAGCCGACAGGGGGGGACCATAATTCACCCCTCCACTTT.

DNA for the CDR3: TGCGCCAGCAGCCGCAAAACCCAAAGTTCTATGAACACTGAAGCTTTCTTT. This codes for CASSRKTQSSMNTEAFF. J is TRBJ1-1 and V is TRBV4-1; D call uncertain. The CDR3 length is 17 residues. Between the trimmed V and J ends, which lost 4 bases and 0 bases, there was a span of 18 bases. Germline assignment: CDR1 MGHRA and CDR2 YSYEKL.

The J gene is TRBJ1-1, the V gene TRBV2; possibly TRBD1 for D (5 bases). Germline CDR1 SNHLY, CDR2 FYNNEI. The V end was cut by 7 bases, the J end by 6 bases, with 15 bases between. The CDR3 is 13 amino acids. The CDR3 reads CASMLQSRAEAFF. The CDR3 bases are TGTGCCAGCATGTTACAATCCAGGGCTGAAGCTTTCTTT.

The chain carries TRBV5-1 and TRBJ2-5; D may be TRBD2 (6 bases). This CDR3 has 14 amino acids. Trimming stripped 6 bases from V and 1 base from J, with 13 bases between. Germline V gene sequence: CDR1 SGHRS, CDR2 YFSETQ. The CDR3 region has the DNA TGCGCCAGCACGACTAGTCCGGGCCAAGAGACCCAGTACTTC. This translates into CASTTSPGQETQYF. The full variable domain, its missing parts supplied by reference TRBV5-1 and TRBJ2-5, is KAGVTQTPRYLIKTRGQQVTLSCSPISGHRSVSWYQQTPGQGLQFLFEYFSETQRNKGNFPGRFSGRQFSNSRSEMNVSTLELGDSALYLCASTTSPGQETQYFGPGTRLLVL.

This chain connects TRBV5-6 to TRBJ2-3, with unresolved D. Germline V gene lookup returns CDR1 SGHDT and CDR2 YYEEEE. V was trimmed by 0 bases and J by 6 bases, leaving 8 bases between them. CDR3 length: 13 residues. CDR3 in amino acids: CASSLGRVDTQYF. Written as DNA, the CDR3 is TGTGCCAGCAGCTTGGGTAGAGTGGATACGCAGTATTTT.

The CDR3 region is CASSVEGLAGGEQFF. CDR3 coding DNA: TGTGCCAGCAGCGTAGAGGGACTAGCGGGGGGTGAGCAGTTCTTC. V is TRBV9 and J is TRBJ2-1; TRBD2 aligns across 15 bases. With 0 bases clipped from V and 9 bases from J, the junction kept 1 base outside the gene matches. Germline assignment: CDR1 SGDLS and CDR2 YYNGEE. The CDR3 is 15 amino acids.

V gene TRBV3-1 (or the pseudogene TRBV3-2) combines with J gene TRBJ2-1, with D unclear. The germline V and J ends were trimmed by 2 bases and 5 bases, with 4 bases remaining between them. Germline V gene sequence: CDR1 LGHDT, CDR2 YNNKEL (reference sequence). The CDR3 is 12 amino acids. CDR3 bases: TGTGCCAGCAGCCAATGGAACAATGAGCAGTTCTTC. It yields the protein CASSQWNNEQFF.

This rearrangement joins TRBV5-1 to TRBJ2-3; no firm D call. Trimming removed 0 bases at V and 2 bases at J, with 10 bases between. From germline, CDR1 is SGHRS and CDR2 YFSETQ. This CDR3 has 15 amino acids. Here the CDR3 reads CASSLALPATDTQYF. The CDR3 DNA sequence: TGCGCCAGCAGCTTGGCTCTCCCGGCCACAGATACGCAGTATTTT.

J is TRBJ1-1 and V is TRBV15; TRBD1 might be the D (5 bases). Germline lookup yields CDR1 LNHNV and CDR2 YYDKDF (reference sequence). This CDR3 is 15 amino acids long. V was pared by 1 base and J by 0 bases, with 9 bases between. The CDR3 loop is CATSRAQGMNTEAFF. The CDR3 DNA reads TGTGCCACCAGCAGAGCCCAGGGCATGAACACTGAAGCTTTCTTT.

V is TRBV5-1 and J is TRBJ2-3; the D is unclear. Trimming pared 4 bases from V and 5 bases from J, leaving 11 bases between. Looked up from germline, CDR1 is SGHRS and CDR2 is YFSETQ. CDR3 length: 13 residues. CDR3 sequence (DNA): TGCGCCAGCAGCCCGACCACCGGAGATACGCAGTATTTT. Its translation is CASSPTTGDTQYF.